One and the same sample provided the 23 T cell receptor beta chains below, sequenced in a study of shared clonotypes between healthy human individuals. Assay: immunoSEQ multiplex PCR; the TCRdb copy retains only in-frame clones and omits some. This table holds millions of clones, approximately 90% found once. Sequenced material: naive CD4+ T cells sorted from blood. The subset is: CD45RA+ positively selected. Source of these receptors: a man aged 18 to 29 in good health.

Note on this clone: The same CDR3 arises from other DNA sequences in this sample as well. J is TRBJ2-6 and V is TRBV7-2; D is ambiguous. This CDR3 contains 16 residues. CDR1 is SGHTA, CDR2 FQGNSA, per germline. V was clipped by 1 base and J by 0 bases, with 7 bases between them. The CDR3 nucleotides are TGTGCCAGCAGCTTAGTTGCCCTCTCTGGGGCCAACGTCCTGACTTTC. This sequence encodes CASSLVALSGANVLTF.

This chain's CDR3 is CASSNRQGSYYGYTF. The CDR3 nucleotides read TGTGCCAGCAGCAACCGACAGGGCTCCTACTATGGCTACACCTTC. The V gene is TRBV2, the J gene TRBJ1-2; 7 bases are shared with TRBD1. The CDR3 extends over 15 amino acids. The J segment lost 3 bases and the V segment lost 6 bases, leaving 10 bases of the junction unmatched. Germline V CDR1 and CDR2: SNHLY, FYNNEI.

This clone was recorded once. The rearrangement uses TRBV5-3 and TRBJ2-3; 10 positions match TRBD2. TRBV5-3 is sorted into the ORF group, with uncertain function. This CDR3 has 16 amino acids. V lost 2 bases and J lost 0; bases outside the gene matches: 3. This chain's CDR3 is CARSLQAGGSTDTQYF. The DNA for the CDR3 is TGTGCCAGAAGCTTACAAGCGGGAGGGAGCACAGATACGCAGTATTTT.

This chain joins TRBV12-5 and TRBJ1-1; possible D gene TRBD1, 6 bases. This CDR3 is built from 14 residues. V was trimmed by 7 bases and J by 3 bases, leaving 15 bases between them. The germline gives CDR1 LGHNT, CDR2 FRNRAP. CDR3 sequence (DNA): TGTGCTAGTGCCTTTTCCAAGGGGGACACTGAAGCTTTCTTT. Protein: CASAFSKGDTEAFF.

This clone showed up many times. The V call is TRBV28, the J call TRBJ2-6, with unresolved D. Germline V gene lookup returns CDR1 MDHEN and CDR2 SYDVKM. This CDR3 has 17 residues. Trimming cost V 5 bases and J 2 bases, with 16 bases left between them. CDR3 nucleotides: TGTGCCAGCAGTAAACAAGGGTTTACGACTGGGGCCAACGTCCTGACTTTC. Its protein product is CASSKQGFTTGANVLTF. The full variable domain, rest sourced from reference TRBV28 and TRBJ2-6, is DVKVTQSSRYLVKRTGEKVFLECVQDMDHENMFWYRQDPGLGLRLIYFSYDVKMKEKGDIPEGYSVSREKKERFSLILESASTNQTSMYLCASSKQGFTTGANVLTFGAGSRLTVL.

V usage is TRBV7-9 and J usage is TRBJ2-7; D is unclear. CDR1 and CDR2 from the germline V gene are SEHNR and FQNEAQ (reference sequence). V lost 0 bases and J lost 3, with 6 bases in between. The CDR3 is 13 residues long. CDR3: CASSLAAIYEQYF. The DNA of the CDR3 is TGTGCCAGCAGCTTAGCGGCGATCTACGAGCAGTACTTC.

This clone was counted once. The gene calls are TRBV28 and TRBJ2-1, with 10 nucleotides matching TRBD2. Germline CDR1 reads MDHEN; CDR2 reads SYDVKM. The CDR3 is 15 amino acids. The V and J ends lost 4 bases and 0 bases, in that order; junction bases with no gene match: 0. CDR3 in DNA: TGTGCCAGCAGTTCTAGCGGGGGCTCCTACAATGAGCAGTTCTTC. Its protein product is CASSSSGGSYNEQFF.

As regards this clone: Other DNA sequences in this specimen translate into the identical CDR3. V gene TRBV7-9 combines with J gene TRBJ2-3; 8 bases agree with TRBD2. The germline CDR1 and CDR2 sequences are SEHNR and FQNEAQ (reference sequence). This CDR3 is built from 16 residues. J was trimmed by 0 bases and V by 1 base; bases with no gene match: 3. The CDR3 DNA sequence: TGTGCCAGCAGCTTAGGTTTAGCGGGGAGCACAGATACGCAGTATTTT. This sequence encodes CASSLGLAGSTDTQYF.

This chain joins TRBV18 and TRBJ2-7, with 11 bases lining up with TRBD1. J gave up 8 bases and V 0 bases, and 6 bases lay outside the gene matches. The germline CDR1 and CDR2 sequences are KGHSH and LQKENI. This CDR3 contains 15 residues. The CDR3 sequence: CASSPPGQGEMKQYF. CDR3 coding DNA: TGTGCCAGCTCACCACCGGGACAGGGGGAAATGAAGCAGTACTTC.

This chain connects TRBV23-1 to TRBJ2-7; possible D gene TRBD1, 5 bases. TRBV23-1 is an ORF, and what it does is uncertain. This CDR3 has 17 amino acids. The V and J ends lost 3 bases and 1 base respectively, with 19 bases between them. CDR3 DNA sequence: TGCGCCAGCAGTCAGCCTCGTACAGGTCCCTTTTCCTACGAGCAGTACTTC. The encoded protein is CASSQPRTGPFSYEQYF.

The chain combines TRBV30 with TRBJ1-6; a weak D match, TRBD1 (5 bases). The germline V and J ends were trimmed by 5 bases and 1 base, with 12 bases remaining between them. Germline lookup yields CDR1 GTSNPN and CDR2 SVGIG (reference sequence). CDR3 size: 15 residues. The CDR3 sequence: CAWRSRVSYNSPLHF. The CDR3, as DNA: TGTGCCTGGCGTAGCAGGGTTTCCTATAATTCACCCCTCCACTTT.

The chain joins TRBV19 to TRBJ2-6; TRBD1 might be the D (5 bases). From germline, CDR1 is LNHDA and CDR2 SQIVND (reference sequence). CDR3 length: 16 amino acids. Trimming removed 4 bases from V and 2 bases from J, with 12 bases in between. The CDR3 region is CASSTQGLAGANVLTF. Here the CDR3 DNA reads TGTGCCAGTAGTACCCAGGGCCTGGCTGGGGCCAACGTCCTGACTTTC.

The chain carries TRBV11-2 and TRBJ1-6, with D tentatively TRBD1 (5 bases). Germline V gene lookup returns CDR1 SGHAT and CDR2 FQNNGV. Trimming pared 2 bases from V and 7 bases from J, leaving 9 bases between. The CDR3 covers 14 residues. The CDR3 DNA reads TGTGCCAGCAGCTTATCCAGGGACAATTCACCCCTCCACTTT. Its translation: CASSLSRDNSPLHF.

Here the CDR3 reads CATARGELVGYTF. The CDR3 coding sequence is TGTGCCACCGCTCGGGGGGAATTGGTAGGCTACACCTTC. The V call is TRBV15, the J call TRBJ1-2; a possible D gene is TRBD1 (5 bases). The V gene lost 8 bases and the J gene lost 8 bases, with 18 bases spanning the gap. CDR1 and CDR2 (germline): LNHNV, YYDKDF (reference sequence). The CDR3 loop spans 13 amino acids.

V and J are TRBV7-2 and TRBJ2-5, with 12 bases that match TRBD2. Trimming removed 4 bases from V and 3 bases from J; junction bases left unmatched: 3. This CDR3 region has 15 residues. CDR1 SGHTA and CDR2 FQGNSA come from the germline V gene. This CDR3 reads CASSSGLAGKETQYF. The CDR3 DNA sequence: TGTGCCAGCAGCTCTGGACTAGCGGGAAAAGAGACCCAGTACTTC. Filled out from reference TRBV7-2 and TRBJ2-5, the complete variable domain reads GAGVSQSPSNKVTEKGKDVELRCDPISGHTALYWYRQSLGQGLEFLIYFQGNSAPDKSGLPSDRFSAERTGGSVSTLTIQRTQQEDSAVYLCASSSGLAGKETQYFGPGTRLLVL.

This chain joins TRBV7-2 and TRBJ1-1; 8 bases map to TRBD1. The CDR3 covers 14 residues. CDR1 SGHTA and CDR2 FQGNSA come from the germline V gene. Trimming cost V 5 bases and J 1 base; bases outside gene matches: 3. The CDR3 is CASSKDRANTEAFF. In DNA form, the CDR3 reads TGTGCCAGCAGCAAGGACAGGGCGAACACTGAAGCTTTCTTT.

The J gene is TRBJ2-2, the V gene TRBV6-6; either TRBD1 or TRBD2 may supply D (6 bases each). Trimming took 4 bases from V and 4 from J, leaving 16 bases between them. This CDR3 is 16 amino acids long. Per germline, CDR1 MNHNY and CDR2 SVGAGI (reference sequence). For the CDR3, the DNA is TGTGCCAGCAGTTCACAGGGAGGCCCTAGCACCGGGGAGCTGTTTTTT. Amino acids: CASSSQGGPSTGELFF.

V and J are TRBV5-1 and TRBJ2-1; a possible D gene is TRBD1 (6 bases). CDR1 is SGHRS, CDR2 YFSETQ, per germline. Trimming stripped 1 base from V and 7 bases from J, with 18 bases between. This CDR3 contains 16 residues. The CDR3 DNA is TGCGCCAGCAGCTTGCCCCAGACAGGTATTCAGAATGAGCAGTTCTTC. Translating it yields CASSLPQTGIQNEQFF.

The chain has TRBV11-2 and TRBJ2-1; no clear D gene. Germline CDR1 is SGHAT and CDR2 is FQNNGV. The V gene lost 1 base and the J gene lost 7 bases, with 14 bases spanning the gap. The CDR3 is 15 amino acids. The CDR3 DNA follows: TGTGCCAGCAGCTTAGTCATGTCTAGTGGTAATGAGCAGTTCTTC. Amino acid sequence: CASSLVMSSGNEQFF.

Note on this clone: Other DNA sequences in the sample encode the same CDR3. V and J are TRBV18 and TRBJ1-1, with D perhaps TRBD1 (5 bases). CDR3 length: 14 amino acids. Looked up from germline, CDR1 is KGHSH and CDR2 is LQKENI. The V end lost 1 base, the J end lost 1 base, and 7 bases lay between the germline ends. DNA for the CDR3: TGTGCCAGCTCACCACAGGGGAAGAACACTGAAGCTTTCTTT. Encoded protein: CASSPQGKNTEAFF.

In this sample, this clone turned up a few times. V is TRBV5-1 and J is TRBJ1-2, with 7 positions matching TRBD1. The V segment lost 4 bases and the J segment 7 bases; nucleotides outside the gene matches: 10. CDR3 length equals 14 residues. The germline V gene encodes CDR1 SGHRS and CDR2 YFSETQ. The CDR3, as DNA: TGCGCCAGCAGCAAGACAGGGAATGTAGGTGGCTACACCTTC. Protein: CASSKTGNVGGYTF.

The chain combines TRBV19 with TRBJ2-4; D is possibly TRBD1 (6 bases). Looked up from germline, CDR1 is LNHDA and CDR2 is SQIVND (reference sequence). The germline V and J ends were trimmed by 3 bases and 0 bases, with 9 bases remaining between them. The CDR3 is made up of 15 amino acids. The CDR3 DNA reads as TGTGCCAGTAGTATGGGGACACTAGCCAAAAACATTCAGTACTTC. This sequence encodes CASSMGTLAKNIQYF.

The V and J genes are TRBV2 and TRBJ1-4; 8 bases agree with TRBD1. Germline V gene data show CDR1 as SNHLY and CDR2 as FYNNEI. This CDR3 spans 15 amino acids. Losses at the gene ends were 3 bases for V and 7 bases for J; bases not matched to a gene: 7. CDR3 region: CASSDQGAEGEKLFF. In nucleotides, the CDR3 is TGTGCCAGCAGTGACCAGGGGGCGGAGGGTGAAAAACTGTTTTTT. The full variable domain, rest sourced from reference TRBV2 and TRBJ1-4, is EPEVTQTPSHQVTQMGQEVILRCVPISNHLYFYWYRQILGQKVEFLVSFYNNEISEKSEIFDDQFSVERPDGSNFTLKIRSTKLEDSAMYFCASSDQGAEGEKLFFGSGTQLSVL.